What follows are 8 T cell receptor beta chains derived from one specimen sequenced in a study of blood T cell repertoires in COVID-19. Repertoires were generated with immunoSEQ multiplex PCR, while TCRdb's copy carries only in-frame clones and drops some. Of around 210,000 clones in the sample, roughly 75% were seen once. The specimen was peripheral blood. These receptor sequences come from a woman between 65 and 79 years old with acute or convalescent COVID-19.

V usage is TRBV6-6 and J usage is TRBJ2-2, with 7 bases aligning to TRBD1. CDR1 is MNHNY and CDR2 is SVGAGI in the germline V gene (reference sequence). V shed 0 bases, J shed 4 bases, and the junction held 5 bases outside the gene matches. This CDR3 comprises 16 residues. The CDR3 reads CASSYSSAGGTGELFF. The CDR3 nucleotides are TGTGCCAGCAGTTACTCTTCGGCAGGGGGCACCGGGGAGCTGTTTTTT.

The chain combines TRBV5-4 with TRBJ2-3; 8 bases are a match to TRBD1. Germline CDR1 reads SGHNT; CDR2 reads YYREEE (reference sequence). The junction had 7 bases not matched to a gene; V was cut back by 4 bases and J by 3 bases. The length of the CDR3 is 15 residues. In DNA, the CDR3 is TGTGCCAGCAGCGGGGTGGACAGGGAAACAGATACGCAGTATTTT. It is translated as CASSGVDRETDTQYF.

This chain uses TRBV19 with TRBJ2-4; possible D gene TRBD1, 6 bases. Germline lookup yields CDR1 LNHDA and CDR2 SQIVND (reference sequence). This CDR3 is 15 amino acids long. Trimming cost V 6 bases and J 1 base, with 13 bases left between them. CDR3 sequence (DNA): TGTGCCAGTAGACCACAGGGTTGGGCCAAAAACATTCAGTACTTC. Encoded protein: CASRPQGWAKNIQYF.

J is TRBJ2-2 and V is TRBV18; D may be TRBD2 (5 bases). CDR3 length: 13 amino acids. Per the germline V gene, CDR1 is KGHSH and CDR2 is LQKENI. The germline V and J ends were trimmed by 2 bases and 4 bases, with 5 bases remaining between them. The CDR3 is CASSPGSTGELFF. The DNA for the CDR3 is TGTGCCAGCTCACCAGGGAGCACCGGGGAGCTGTTTTTT.

This clone showed up just once. The chain carries TRBV5-1 and TRBJ2-7; possibly TRBD2 for D (5 bases). The CDR3 totals 16 residues. V was cut by 0 bases and J by 0 bases, with 13 bases left in between. Germline CDR1 is SGHRS and CDR2 is YFSETQ. This chain's CDR3 is CASSLAWPGISYEQYF. CDR3 DNA sequence: TGCGCCAGCAGCTTGGCCTGGCCGGGAATCTCCTACGAGCAGTACTTC.

The rearrangement links TRBV28 to TRBJ1-2; D may be TRBD1 (6 bases). Trimming took off 6 bases at V and 8 bases at J, with 16 bases between the two ends. From germline, CDR1 is MDHEN and CDR2 SYDVKM. The CDR3 runs to 13 residues. The CDR3 protein is CASRRARQEGYTF. Here the CDR3 DNA reads TGTGCCAGCAGGAGGGCCCGACAGGAGGGCTACACCTTC.

V and J are TRBV27 and TRBJ1-3; possibly TRBD1 for D (6 bases). In germline, CDR1 is MNHEY, CDR2 SMNVEV (reference sequence). V was clipped by 5 bases and J by 3 bases, with 14 bases between them. This CDR3 is 15 amino acids long. CDR3 bases: TGTGCCAGCAGTCCGCCGAGACAGGTTGGAAACACCATATATTTT. This translates into CASSPPRQVGNTIYF.

Regarding this clone: Additional DNA sequences in this sample encode the identical CDR3. The V call is TRBV2, the J call TRBJ1-1; 9 nucleotides align to TRBD1. The trim removed 7 bases at V and 3 bases at J, leaving 3 bases unmatched. CDR3 length equals 13 residues. CDR1 and CDR2 (germline): SNHLY, FYNNEI. The CDR3 loop reads CASNRDRDTEAFF. The CDR3 DNA reads as TGTGCCAGCAATAGGGACAGGGACACTGAAGCTTTCTTT.